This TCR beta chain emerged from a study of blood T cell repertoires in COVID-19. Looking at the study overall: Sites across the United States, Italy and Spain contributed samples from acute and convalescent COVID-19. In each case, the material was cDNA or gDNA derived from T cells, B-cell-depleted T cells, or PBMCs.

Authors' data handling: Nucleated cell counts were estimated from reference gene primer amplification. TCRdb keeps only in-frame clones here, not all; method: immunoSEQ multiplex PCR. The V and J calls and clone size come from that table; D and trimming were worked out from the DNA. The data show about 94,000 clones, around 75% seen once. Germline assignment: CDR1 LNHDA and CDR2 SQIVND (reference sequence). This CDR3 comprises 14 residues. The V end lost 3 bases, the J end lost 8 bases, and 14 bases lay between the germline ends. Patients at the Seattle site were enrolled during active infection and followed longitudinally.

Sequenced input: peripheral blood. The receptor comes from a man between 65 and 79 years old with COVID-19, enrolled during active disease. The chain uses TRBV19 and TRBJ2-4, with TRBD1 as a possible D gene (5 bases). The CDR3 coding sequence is TGTGCCAGTAGTATGGGGCTTTTTAGGGACATTCAGTACTTC. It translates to CASSMGLFRDIQYF.